The 14 T cell receptor beta chains below all came from one sample that was sequenced in a study of T cell responses to AZD1222 COVID-19 vaccine. Sequenced by immunoSEQ multiplex PCR; TCRdb stores in-frame clones only, minus some. The sample lists 110,000 or so clones; 91% were seen once. The sample was peripheral blood, taken on day 0 of AZD1222 vaccination. All receptors derive from an adult in good health.

The J gene is TRBJ1-1, the V gene TRBV18, with 9 positions matching TRBD1. The CDR3 has 17 residues. Germline lookup yields CDR1 KGHSH and CDR2 LQKENI. V lost 5 bases to trimming and J lost 3 bases; unmatched junction nucleotides: 13. This CDR3 reads CASSELGTGYRDTEAFF. The CDR3, as DNA: TGTGCCAGCTCAGAGTTAGGGACAGGGTACCGCGACACTGAAGCTTTCTTT.

This clone was found once. This chain uses TRBV3-1 (or the pseudogene TRBV3-2) with TRBJ2-7; D call uncertain. The V gene's germline CDR1 is LGHDT and CDR2 YNNKEL (reference sequence). CDR3 size: 14 residues. Trimming removed 4 bases from V and 0 bases from J, with 10 bases in between. The CDR3 loop is CASSLQTSSYEQYF. The CDR3 coding sequence is TGTGCCAGCAGCCTCCAGACAAGCTCCTACGAGCAGTACTTC.

CDR3 DNA: TGCGCCAGCAGCTTGTATAGGAATGTAAACACTGAAGCTTTCTTT. Translating gives CASSLYRNVNTEAFF. The chain uses TRBV5-1 and TRBJ1-1, with D unresolved. Trimming took 1 base from V and 2 from J, leaving 12 bases between them. CDR1 SGHRS and CDR2 YFSETQ come from the germline V gene. The CDR3 consists of 15 residues. Full variable domain (missing parts from reference TRBV5-1 and TRBJ1-1): KAGVTQTPRYLIKTRGQQVTLSCSPISGHRSVSWYQQTPGQGLQFLFEYFSETQRNKGNFPGRFSGRQFSNSRSEMNVSTLELGDSALYLCASSLYRNVNTEAFFGQGTRLTVV.

This chain connects TRBV15 to TRBJ1-4; the D is unclear. CDR3 size: 13 residues. Germline V gene lookup returns CDR1 LNHNV and CDR2 YYDKDF (reference sequence). Trimming took off 0 bases at V and 13 bases at J, with 12 bases between the two ends. The CDR3 reads CATSRDYGSGLFF. CDR3 sequence (DNA): TGTGCCACCAGCAGAGATTATGGATCTGGACTGTTTTTT.

The chain couples TRBV3-1 (or the pseudogene TRBV3-2) to TRBJ2-7, with 9 bases that match TRBD2. This CDR3 has 16 residues. J lost 3 bases, V lost 3 bases, and 9 bases had no gene match. Germline values: CDR1 LGHDT, CDR2 YNNKEL (reference sequence). CDR3 coding DNA: TGTGCCAGCAGCCACGCTCTAGCGGGGAGGGACTACGAGCAGTACTTC. This encodes CASSHALAGRDYEQYF.

V usage is TRBV7-9 and J usage is TRBJ2-2; no definite D call. The CDR3 covers 14 residues. V dropped 7 bases and J dropped 1 base, with 10 bases sitting between them. Germline CDR1 reads SEHNR; CDR2 reads FQNEAQ (reference sequence). DNA of the CDR3: TGTGCCAGCATCCGTACGGTGAACACCGGGGAGCTGTTTTTT. Residues: CASIRTVNTGELFF.

The chain uses TRBV7-9 and TRBJ1-3; D uncertain. CDR1 is SEHNR and CDR2 is FQNEAQ in the germline V gene (reference sequence). CDR3 length: 15 amino acids. Deletions cut 0 bases from V and 3 bases from J, with 9 bases between. CDR3 region: CASSLALGFGNTIYF. In nucleotides, the CDR3 is TGTGCCAGCAGCTTAGCATTGGGATTTGGAAACACCATATATTTT.

The V and J genes are TRBV7-8 and TRBJ2-7, with 8 bases matching TRBD2. The CDR3 runs 14 residues. In germline, CDR1 is SGHVS, CDR2 FQNEAQ. V lost 3 bases, J lost 3 bases, and 4 bases stayed unmatched. Here the CDR3 reads CASSLGSGVYEQYF. CDR3 bases: TGTGCCAGCAGCTTGGGTAGCGGGGTCTACGAGCAGTACTTC.

The chain carries TRBV23-1 and TRBJ1-5; a possible D gene is TRBD1 (5 bases). TRBV23-1 is an ORF, with its function uncertain. Between the trimmed V and J ends, which lost 6 bases and 7 bases, there was a span of 10 bases. The CDR3 loop spans 12 amino acids. DNA of the CDR3: TGCGCCAGCAGGGGGCTTTGGCAGCCCCAGCATTTT. It is translated as CASRGLWQPQHF.

The CDR3 sequence: CASKRTGGETQYF. The CDR3 DNA is TGTGCCAGCAAAAGGACAGGAGGAGAGACCCAGTACTTC. The chain carries TRBV5-4 and TRBJ2-5; the match to TRBD1 covers 7 bases. After removal of 6 bases from V and 4 bases from J, the junction contained 6 bases not matched to a gene. CDR3 length: 13 residues. Germline-derived CDR1 and CDR2 are SGHNT and YYREEE (reference sequence).

The chain employs TRBV6-5 and TRBJ2-1; TRBD2 might be the D (6 bases). The germline CDR1 and CDR2 sequences are MNHEY and SVGAGI. This CDR3 is built from 15 residues. V was clipped by 7 bases and J by 6 bases, with 19 bases between them. The CDR3 spells CASTPGGAHPNEQFF. CDR3 sequence (DNA): TGTGCCAGCACCCCCGGGGGAGCGCACCCCAATGAGCAGTTCTTC.

The V call is TRBV13, the J call TRBJ1-6; 8 bases line up with TRBD1. The V gene end was trimmed by 3 bases and the J gene end by 5 bases; junction bases not matched to a gene: 3. The CDR3 sequence is 15 residues long. Germline V gene lookup returns CDR1 PRHDT and CDR2 FYEKMQ (reference sequence). The CDR3 nucleotides read TGTGCCAGCAGCTTCTCGGACAGGGATAATTCACCCCTCCACTTT. It translates to CASSFSDRDNSPLHF.

The chain combines TRBV14 with TRBJ2-1; a possible D gene is TRBD1 (5 bases). Between the trimmed V and J ends, which lost 0 bases and 8 bases, there was a span of 8 bases. The length of the CDR3 is 13 residues. Germline lookup yields CDR1 SGHDN and CDR2 FVKESK. CDR3 residues: CASSQDRVDEQFF. The CDR3 DNA reads as TGTGCCAGCAGCCAAGACAGGGTTGATGAGCAGTTCTTC. Combining the CDR3 with reference TRBV14 and TRBJ2-1 gives the whole variable domain EAGVTQFPSHSVIEKGQTVTLRCDPISGHDNLYWYRRVMGKEIKFLLHFVKESKQDESGMPNNRFLAERTGGTYSTLKVQPAELEDSGVYFCASSQDRVDEQFFGPGTRLTVL.

This chain joins TRBV19 and TRBJ1-1; no definite D call. The CDR3 extends over 13 amino acids. The germline V gene has CDR1 LNHDA and CDR2 SQIVND (reference sequence). The V and J ends lost 3 bases and 11 bases respectively, with 16 bases between them. CDR3 in amino acids: CASSMGSPRGAFF. The CDR3 DNA follows: TGTGCCAGTAGTATGGGTAGCCCCCGTGGGGCTTTCTTT.